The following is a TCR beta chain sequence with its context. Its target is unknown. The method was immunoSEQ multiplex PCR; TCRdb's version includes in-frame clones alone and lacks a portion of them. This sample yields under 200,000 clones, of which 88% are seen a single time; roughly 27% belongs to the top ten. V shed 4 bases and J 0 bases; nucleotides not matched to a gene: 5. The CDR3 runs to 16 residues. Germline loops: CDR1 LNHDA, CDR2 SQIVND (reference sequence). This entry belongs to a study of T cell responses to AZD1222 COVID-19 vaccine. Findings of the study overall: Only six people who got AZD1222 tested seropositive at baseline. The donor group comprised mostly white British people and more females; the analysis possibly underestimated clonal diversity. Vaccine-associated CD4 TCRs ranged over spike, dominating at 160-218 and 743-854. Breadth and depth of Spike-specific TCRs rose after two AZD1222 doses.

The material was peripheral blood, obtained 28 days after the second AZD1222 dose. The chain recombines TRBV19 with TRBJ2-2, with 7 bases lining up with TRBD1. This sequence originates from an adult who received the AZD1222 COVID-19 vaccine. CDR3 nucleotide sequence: TGTGCCAGTAGTAAACCGACAGGGACGAACACCGGGGAGCTGTTTTTT. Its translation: CASSKPTGTNTGELFF.